These T cell receptor beta chains were read from a single sample in a study of T cells expressing NK-cell markers. One entry per CDR3 protein, without DNA, is what TCRdb gives after re-calling the 5' RACE reads. This sample lists about 540,000 distinct CDR3 sequences; its ten largest clones have approximately 3.6%. The sample taken for sequencing was blood T cells: a sorted CD56 or NKG2C T cell subset, CD4+ or CD8+ T cells, or bulk PBMC T cells (not recorded which). The origin of the receptors is a man younger than 35 in good health. Both conserved end residues are part of each CDR3.

cdr3_length	v_call	j_call	cdr3_aa
19	TRBV12-3/TRBV12-4	TRBJ2-1	CASSFTHIIAGASSYEQFF
15	TRBV7-9	TRBJ1-4	CASSPHEEANEKLFF
18	TRBV6-2/TRBV6-3	TRBJ1-4	CASSYDGTSFATNEKLFF
14	TRBV2	TRBJ2-1	CASGTSGRSGEQFF
13	TRBV5-1	TRBJ1-2	CASNPTGLDGYTF
13	TRBV29-1	TRBJ2-5	CSVDLAGQETQYF
16	TRBV13	TRBJ2-2	CASSPLLWGGIGELFF
15	TRBV24-1	TRBJ1-1	CATSDPGQGGTEAFF
12	TRBV5-5	TRBJ2-7	CASSPRAYEQYF
16	TRBV6-2/TRBV6-3	TRBJ2-1	CASSPLPGPKDNEQFF
13	TRBV29-1	TRBJ2-2	CSVDLGGGSQLFF
17	TRBV15	TRBJ2-3	CATSSGDRGQGTDTQYF
14	TRBV4-2	TRBJ2-7	CASSQEETAYEQYF
13	TRBV12-3/TRBV12-4	TRBJ2-5	CASSPGGAETQYF
14	TRBV4-2	TRBJ2-4	CASSQVRGTNIQYF
17	TRBV11-2	TRBJ2-2	CASSLAPLAGNTGELFF
15	TRBV6-2/TRBV6-3	TRBJ2-3	CASSDGLAGADTQYF
14	TRBV5-1	TRBJ1-2	CASSLGAPEYGYTF
11	TRBV5-6	TRBJ2-1	CASSLTGLQFF
12	TRBV6-5	TRBJ2-3	CASTSAGDTQYF
15	TRBV7-9	TRBJ2-5	CASSEGLADQETQYF
16	TRBV11-2	TRBJ2-3	CASSLPRDYSTDTQYF
14	TRBV30	TRBJ2-7	CAWRYKGGAYEQYF
14	TRBV7-2	TRBJ1-2	CASSAWDGNYGYTF
14	TRBV10-3	TRBJ1-1	CAISDAGSNTEAFF
17	TRBV15	TRBJ2-3	CATSRDPGRGLTDTQYF
16	TRBV12-3/TRBV12-4	TRBJ2-1	CASTLGTSDVSNEQFF
17	TRBV5-1	TRBJ2-3	CASGSLAGSPSTDTQYF
12	TRBV4-1	TRBJ2-1	CASSQPTGWRFF
16	TRBV27	TRBJ2-3	CASSLFVAVSTDTQYF